Sequencing of this T cell receptor (beta chain) was carried out in a study of blood T cell repertoires in COVID-19. Sequenced by immunoSEQ multiplex PCR; TCRdb stores in-frame clones only, minus some. The sample contains under 110,000 clones, over 75% of which appear only once. This receptor was obtained from a woman in her twenties or thirties with acute or convalescent COVID-19. The sequencing input was peripheral blood.

The CDR3 DNA follows: TGTGCCAGCAGTCGAACGACAGGGGAACGGTACTTC. Encoded protein: CASSRTTGERYF. The V gene is TRBV28, the J gene TRBJ2-7, with 8 bases aligning to TRBD1. This CDR3 region has 12 residues. V shed 5 bases, J shed 12 bases, and the junction held 9 bases outside the gene matches. Germline values: CDR1 MDHEN, CDR2 SYDVKM.